The 16 T cell receptor beta chains in this list originate from one sample, sequenced in a study of metastatic and nonmetastatic thyroid tumors. Using MiXCR, TCRdb reanalyzed the PCR reads. Among about 20,000 clones listed, more than 20% were seen once. Patients underwent thyroid surgery, and none had received any treatment before it. Sequenced input: tumor tissue. These receptors came from a female donor with papillary thyroid cancer or a benign thyroid nodule (not recorded which). Some clones in this sample may be carry-over from other donors' samples.

This clone rates as medium-sized. The rearrangement links TRBV28 to TRBJ1-1; D is ambiguous. CDR1 is MDHEN, CDR2 SYDVKM, per germline. The V end was cut by 1 base, the J end by 9 bases, with 9 bases between. The CDR3 totals 12 residues. Written as DNA, the CDR3 is TGTGCCAGCAGTTTATTTACGGGGAAAGCTTTCTTT. It specifies CASSLFTGKAFF. Filled out from reference TRBV28 and TRBJ1-1, the complete variable domain reads DVKVTQSSRYLVKRTGEKVFLECVQDMDHENMFWYRQDPGLGLRLIYFSYDVKMKEKGDIPEGYSVSREKKERFSLILESASTNQTSMYLCASSLFTGKAFFGQGTRLTVV.

As for this clone: Its ends do not fully match the called genes, so a read error is possible. V gene TRBV11-2 combines with J gene TRBJ2-3, with 9 positions matching TRBD2. Germline V gene lookup returns CDR1 SGHAT and CDR2 FQNNGV. This CDR3 is 15 amino acids long. CDR3 protein: CDSSLLAGSTDTQYF. CDR3 coding DNA: TGTGACAGCAGCTTACTAGCGGGTAGCACAGATACACAGTATTTT.

This clone occurred once. CDR3 protein: CASTGVAGLQETQYF. The CDR3, as DNA: TGTGCCAGCACCGGGGTAGCGGGACTCCAAGAGACCCAGTACTTC. The chain recombines TRBV6-1 with TRBJ2-5, with 8 bases aligning to TRBD2. In germline, CDR1 is MNHNS, CDR2 SASEGT. The junction had 8 bases not matched to a gene; V was cut back by 7 bases and J by 1 base. This CDR3 is built from 15 residues.

In its sample, this clone ranks as medium-sized. V usage is TRBV28 and J usage is TRBJ2-5; the D call may be TRBD1 or TRBD2 (5 bases each). This CDR3 region has 15 residues. The ends were cut back, 4 bases at V and 1 base at J, with 13 bases in the middle. Per germline, CDR1 MDHEN and CDR2 SYDVKM. CDR3 amino acids: CASSSIWGSQETQYF. Written as DNA, the CDR3 is TGTGCCAGCAGTTCGATTTGGGGGTCCCAAGAGACCCAGTACTTC. Complete variable domain (other parts from reference TRBV28 and TRBJ2-5): DVKVTQSSRYLVKRTGEKVFLECVQDMDHENMFWYRQDPGLGLRLIYFSYDVKMKEKGDIPEGYSVSREKKERFSLILESASTNQTSMYLCASSSIWGSQETQYFGPGTRLLVL.

In its sample, this clone was seen many times. The chain couples TRBV28 to TRBJ2-3, with D possibly being TRBD1 or TRBD2 (6 bases each). The V gene's germline CDR1 is MDHEN and CDR2 SYDVKM. There are 15 residues in the CDR3. Between the trimmed V and J ends, which lost 5 bases and 0 bases, there was a span of 12 bases. The CDR3 reads CASSPTGASTDTQYF. Here the CDR3 DNA reads TGTGCCAGCAGTCCTACGGGGGCTAGCACAGATACGCAGTATTTT.

This clone was seen at least ten times. The V call is TRBV14, the J call TRBJ2-3; TRBD2 matches 8 bases. V gave up 0 bases and J gave up 2 bases; unmatched junction bases: 7. This CDR3 has 17 amino acids. Germline V gives CDR1 SGHDN, CDR2 FVKESK. The CDR3 region has the DNA TGTGCCAGCAGCCAAGATCTGGGAGCGGGGGTCACAGATACGCAGTATTTT. Its translation: CASSQDLGAGVTDTQYF.

J is TRBJ2-7 and V is TRBV6-2 or TRBV6-3; D gene ambiguous. The germline V gene encodes CDR1 MNHEY and CDR2 SVGEGT. The CDR3 extends over 12 amino acids. The germline V and J ends were trimmed by 3 bases and 2 bases, with 5 bases remaining between them. The CDR3 DNA follows: TGTGCCAGCAGTTATTTTCCCTACGAGCAGTACTTC. Translation: CASSYFPYEQYF.

Many counts were recorded for this clone. The V gene is TRBV18, the J gene TRBJ1-5; D is uncertain. With 1 base removed from V and 2 bases from J, the gap between germline ends came to 15 bases. The CDR3 is 17 amino acids. Per germline, CDR1 KGHSH and CDR2 LQKENI. CDR3 region: CASSPLLLEKGNQPQHF. The DNA of the CDR3 is TGTGCCAGCTCACCACTCTTGCTGGAGAAGGGCAATCAGCCCCAGCATTTT.

This clone qualifies as medium-sized. This sequence joins TRBV20-1 and TRBJ1-2; D not certain. The ends were cut back, 3 bases at V and 2 bases at J, with 16 bases in the middle. CDR3 length equals 15 residues. Germline loops: CDR1 DFQATT, CDR2 SNEGSKA (reference sequence). The chain's CDR3 is CSASLHFLINYGYTF. As DNA, the CDR3 is TGCAGTGCTAGTCTACATTTCCTGATAAACTATGGCTACACCTTC.

The chain carries TRBV6-2 or TRBV6-3 and TRBJ2-3; D unclear. Germline V lookup: CDR1 MNHEY, CDR2 SVGEGT. Trimming removed 2 bases from V and 2 bases from J, with 8 bases in between. This CDR3 region has 14 residues. In nucleotides, the CDR3 is TGTGCCAGCAGTTACCAAGAGCACACAGATACGCAGTATTTT. The encoded protein is CASSYQEHTDTQYF.

As regards this clone: A much larger clone lies one base from this, so it may be a read error. The V and J genes are TRBV5-4 and TRBJ2-2, with a weak D call TRBD2 (6 bases). Germline assignment: CDR1 SGHNT and CDR2 YYREEE (reference sequence). The CDR3 contains 16 residues. CDR3 sequence (DNA): TGTGCCAGCAGCTTGGGGGCAGTGGGAGGCACCGGGGAGCTGCTTTTT. Translation gives CASSLGAVGGTGELLF.

This chain joins TRBV28 and TRBJ2-7; 9 bases are shared with TRBD1. The CDR3 is 18 residues long. CDR1 is MDHEN, CDR2 SYDVKM, per germline. After removal of 2 bases from V and 3 bases from J, the junction contained 14 bases not matched to a gene. The CDR3 nucleotides are TGTGCCAGCAGTTTACCCGGGACAGGGAGTGGGGGCTTCTACGAGCAGTACTTC. Translation gives CASSLPGTGSGGFYEQYF.

This clone showed up just a few times. Other DNA sequences in the sample encode the same CDR3. J is TRBJ1-5 and V is TRBV28, with D possibly TRBD1 on 5 matching bases. The CDR3 sequence is 15 residues long. V was pared by 7 bases and J by 4 bases, with 17 bases between. Germline V lookup: CDR1 MDHEN, CDR2 SYDVKM. CDR3 coding DNA: TGTGCCAGCAATCCGACCGGGGCTCGAAATCAGCCCCAGCATTTT. Residues: CASNPTGARNQPQHF.

This clone appeared many times. The genes are TRBV5-5 and TRBJ1-5; D call uncertain. V lost 2 bases and J lost 8, with 17 bases in between. Germline CDR1 is SGHKS and CDR2 is YYEKEE (reference sequence). This CDR3 is built from 15 residues. The CDR3 here is CASSFTPWSEEPQHF. CDR3 sequence (DNA): TGTGCCAGCAGCTTTACCCCATGGTCGGAGGAGCCCCAGCATTTT.

The genes are TRBV12-3 or TRBV12-4 and TRBJ2-5, with TRBD1 matching 9 bases. The CDR3 is 17 residues long. The V and J ends lost 5 bases and 4 bases, in that order; junction bases with no gene match: 14. CDR3 residues: CASSPGQGLVGIETQYF. In nucleotides, the CDR3 is TGTGCCAGCAGTCCGGGACAGGGCCTTGTTGGTATAGAGACCCAGTACTTC.

The sample holds many counts of this clone. The chain recombines TRBV7-2 with TRBJ1-6; D is ambiguous. Germline lookup yields CDR1 SGHTA and CDR2 FQGNSA. Trimming pared 5 bases from V and 0 bases from J, leaving 5 bases between. The CDR3 has 14 amino acids. The CDR3 DNA sequence: TGTGCCAGCAGCGTATCCTCCTATAATTCACCCCTCCACTTT. It translates to CASSVSSYNSPLHF. Full variable domain (remainder filled in from reference TRBV7-2 and TRBJ1-6): GAGVSQSPSNKVTEKGKDVELRCDPISGHTALYWYRQSLGQGLEFLIYFQGNSAPDKSGLPSDRFSAERTGGSVSTLTIQRTQQEDSAVYLCASSVSSYNSPLHFGNGTRLTVT.